What follows are 17 T cell receptor beta chains derived from one specimen sequenced in a study of CD8+ T cells in alopecia areata. Regarding treatment: oral pan-JAK inhibitor, 5-10 mg twice daily. The authors extracted RNA and reverse transcribed it into cDNA as the sequencing template. Here immunoSEQ multiplex PCR was the method, and the copy in TCRdb shows in-frame clones only, minus some. The sample has fewer than 200,000 clones; less than 70% are singletons. The sample here was CD4+ T cells sorted from blood, taken at week 24, from a patient treated with tofacitinib. The source is a human donor with alopecia areata.

This clone was counted only a few times. V gene TRBV25-1 combines with J gene TRBJ1-2, with D hard to call. Trimming cost V 5 bases and J 0 bases, with 10 bases left between them. The CDR3 extends over 14 amino acids. The germline gives CDR1 MGHDK, CDR2 SYGVNS. CDR3 residues: CASSSTQSNYGYTF. In nucleotides, the CDR3 is TGTGCCAGCAGTTCTACACAGTCTAACTATGGCTACACCTTC.

The chain is built from TRBV14 and TRBJ2-6; 7 bases line up with TRBD1. CDR3 length equals 15 residues. CDR1 is SGHDN and CDR2 is FVKESK in the germline V gene. J was trimmed by 2 bases and V by 4 bases; bases with no gene match: 2. The CDR3 DNA follows: TGTGCCAGCAGCCCGACAGGGACTGGGGCCAACGTCCTGACTTTC. Protein: CASSPTGTGANVLTF.

The chain has TRBV7-2 and TRBJ1-2; possibly TRBD1 for D (5 bases). The germline V gene encodes CDR1 SGHTA and CDR2 FQGNSA. This CDR3 is 16 amino acids long. V lost 1 base, J lost 3 bases, and 15 bases lay in between. The CDR3 DNA reads TGTGCCAGCAGCTTAGAAGGAGGGGTACCCCACTATGGCTACACCTTC. This sequence encodes CASSLEGGVPHYGYTF.

Only one count was recorded for this clone. This rearrangement joins TRBV28 to TRBJ1-2, with D possibly TRBD1 on 5 matching bases. Trimming left V 2 bases short and J 8 bases short, with 15 bases between. In germline, CDR1 is MDHEN, CDR2 SYDVKM. This CDR3 is built from 14 residues. The CDR3 bases are TGTGCCAGCAGTTTAACGGCCAGGGTCGAAGGCTACACCTTC. Protein product: CASSLTARVEGYTF.

The gene calls are TRBV6-5 and TRBJ1-6; D is uncertain. The CDR3 totals 16 residues. The V gene lost 2 bases and the J gene lost 6 bases, with 14 bases spanning the gap. Germline lookup yields CDR1 MNHEY and CDR2 SVGAGI. As DNA, the CDR3 is TGTGCCAGCAGTTACGGTTCGGTACAGCCTAATTCACCCCTCCACTTT. It encodes CASSYGSVQPNSPLHF.

The V call is TRBV15, the J call TRBJ2-3; 8 nucleotides line up with TRBD1. Losses at the gene ends were 6 bases for V and 3 bases for J; bases not matched to a gene: 2. CDR3 length: 13 residues. CDR1 LNHNV and CDR2 YYDKDF come from the germline V gene (reference sequence). CDR3 protein: CATRDRVTDTQYF. The CDR3 DNA sequence: TGTGCCACCAGGGACAGGGTGACAGATACGCAGTATTTT.

The rearrangement joins TRBV15 to TRBJ1-2; D ambiguous. The germline V gene has CDR1 LNHNV and CDR2 YYDKDF (reference sequence). CDR3 length equals 13 residues. V was clipped by 3 bases and J by 2 bases, with 7 bases between them. Here the CDR3 DNA reads TGTGCCACCAGCAGGGACGGAAACTATGGCTACACCTTC. This translates into CATSRDGNYGYTF. The whole variable domain, remainder taken from reference TRBV15 and TRBJ1-2, is DAMVIQNPRYQVTQFGKPVTLSCSQTLNHNVMYWYQQKSSQAPKLLFHYYDKDFNNEADTPDNFQSRRPNTSFCFLDIRSPGLGDTAMYLCATSRDGNYGYTFGSGTRLTVV.

The chain is built from TRBV30 and TRBJ2-7; D remains ambiguous. Looked up from germline, CDR1 is GTSNPN and CDR2 is SVGIG (reference sequence). V was pared by 1 base and J by 3 bases, with 4 bases between. The CDR3 covers 11 residues. The CDR3 nucleotides are TGTGCCTGGAGTGCCAACTACGAGCAGTACTTC. This sequence encodes CAWSANYEQYF.

This clone has only a few counts. The chain carries TRBV7-9 and TRBJ1-2; D gene unclear. Germline values: CDR1 SEHNR, CDR2 FQNEAQ (reference sequence). The CDR3 loop spans 13 amino acids. The V gene lost 5 bases and the J gene lost 8 bases, with 15 bases spanning the gap. This CDR3 reads CASSRSDRGGYTF. CDR3 nucleotide sequence: TGTGCCAGCAGCCGCTCGGACCGGGGAGGCTACACCTTC. Variable domain in full (rest from reference TRBV7-9 and TRBJ1-2): DTGVSQNPRHKITKRGQNVTFRCDPISEHNRLYWYRQTLGQGPEFLTYFQNEAQLEKSRLLSDRFSAERPKGSFSTLEIQRTEQGDSAMYLCASSRSDRGGYTFGSGTRLTVV.

This clone has only a few counts. The same CDR3 is also encoded by other DNA sequences in this sample. V usage is TRBV9 and J usage is TRBJ2-3, with D uncertain. The germline V gene has CDR1 SGDLS and CDR2 YYNGEE. V dropped 3 bases and J dropped 0 bases, with 8 bases sitting between them. The CDR3 totals 14 residues. CDR3 nucleotides: TGTGCCAGCAGCGCTAGTTCTAGCACAGATACGCAGTATTTT. Translation gives CASSASSSTDTQYF.

The sample holds a few counts of this clone. The gene calls are TRBV2 and TRBJ2-5, with TRBD2 matching 16 bases. CDR1 is SNHLY and CDR2 is FYNNEI in the germline V gene. The V gene end was trimmed by 6 bases and the J gene end by 1 base; junction bases not matched to a gene: 5. The CDR3 covers 17 residues. CDR3 coding DNA: TGTGCCAGCAGAGCCGGGACTAGCGGGGGGGGCCAAGAGACCCAGTACTTC. It translates to CASRAGTSGGGQETQYF. Combining the CDR3 with reference TRBV2 and TRBJ2-5 gives the whole variable domain EPEVTQTPSHQVTQMGQEVILRCVPISNHLYFYWYRQILGQKVEFLVSFYNNEISEKSEIFDDQFSVERPDGSNFTLKIRSTKLEDSAMYFCASRAGTSGGGQETQYFGPGTRLLVL.

The J gene is TRBJ1-6, the V gene TRBV7-2; D remains unclear. The CDR3 is 14 amino acids. Germline V gene sequence: CDR1 SGHTA, CDR2 FQGNSA. The V end lost 1 base, the J end lost 7 bases, and 8 bases lay between the germline ends. The CDR3 loop reads CASSLVEGNSPLHF. Here the CDR3 DNA reads TGTGCCAGCAGCTTAGTGGAAGGGAATTCACCCCTCCACTTT.

This chain uses TRBV5-1 with TRBJ1-1; the D is unclear. V dropped 4 bases and J dropped 3 bases, with 7 bases sitting between them. The CDR3 totals 12 residues. Germline loops: CDR1 SGHRS, CDR2 YFSETQ. CDR3 DNA: TGCGCCAGCAGCGGCGGGGACACTGAAGCTTTCTTT. Amino acid sequence: CASSGGDTEAFF.

The chain is built from TRBV5-8 and TRBJ2-5; 10 bases are a match to TRBD2. This CDR3 comprises 15 residues. The germline gives CDR1 SGHTS, CDR2 YDEGEE. Trimming at V came to 0 bases and at J to 5 bases, leaving 4 bases not matched to a gene. As DNA, the CDR3 is TGTGCCAGCAGCTTGGCTCTAGCGGGGGTTGAGACCCAGTACTTC. Translation gives CASSLALAGVETQYF.

The CDR3 DNA is TGTGCCAGCAGCCTCGGGAGGAGGGCAGATACGCAGTATTTT. Amino acids: CASSLGRRADTQYF. The chain uses TRBV7-2 and TRBJ2-3; TRBD2 agrees at 7 bases. The germline V gene has CDR1 SGHTA and CDR2 FQGNSA. The CDR3 runs 14 residues. V lost 5 bases to trimming and J lost 4 bases; unmatched junction nucleotides: 6.

This chain links TRBV19 with TRBJ2-1; D is perhaps TRBD2 (5 bases). The V and J ends lost 5 bases and 10 bases respectively, with 15 bases between them. This CDR3 is 13 amino acids long. Germline-derived CDR1 and CDR2 are LNHDA and SQIVND (reference sequence). CDR3 region: CASSATRGLEQFF. The CDR3 nucleotides are TGTGCCAGTAGTGCGACCCGGGGATTGGAGCAGTTCTTC.

The chain is built from TRBV15 and TRBJ2-6, with D possibly being TRBD2 (5 bases). The CDR3 sequence is 16 residues long. V lost 4 bases and J lost 3, with 13 bases in between. Germline V gives CDR1 LNHNV, CDR2 YYDKDF (reference sequence). CDR3 nucleotides: TGTGCCACCAGCATATTTGTGGGAGATGGGGCCAACGTCCTGACTTTC. Translated, it gives CATSIFVGDGANVLTF.